These 26 T cell receptor beta chains were sequenced from one sample in a study of blood T cell repertoires in COVID-19. The data were produced by immunoSEQ multiplex PCR, yet TCRdb's version contains in-frame clones alone and is incomplete. This table holds around 250,000 clones, about 91% found once. Input material: peripheral blood. The receptors shown here come from a woman aged 40 to 50 who had recovered from COVID-19.

The rearrangement links TRBV11-2 to TRBJ2-3, with a possible D match to TRBD1 (7 bases). The CDR3 length is 16 residues. Trimming took 5 bases from V and 6 from J, leaving 21 bases between them. Germline V gene sequence: CDR1 SGHAT, CDR2 FQNNGV. This CDR3 is CASSRLEGALLDTQYF. In DNA, the CDR3 is TGTGCCAGCAGCCGACTGGAGGGGGCTCTTCTGGATACGCAGTATTTT.

This chain links TRBV5-6 with TRBJ2-1; 8 bases align to TRBD2. This CDR3 is 14 amino acids long. With V trimmed by 2 bases and J by 8 bases, 6 bases remained unmatched. Looked up from germline, CDR1 is SGHDT and CDR2 is YYEEEE. The CDR3 region has the DNA TGTGCCAGCAGCTTAGGCGGGGGGAGGGATGAGCAGTTCTTC. Protein sequence: CASSLGGGRDEQFF.

The chain links TRBV19 to TRBJ2-1, with 7 bases identical to TRBD2. V gave up 5 bases and J gave up 3 bases; unmatched junction bases: 4. The CDR3 totals 14 residues. Germline V CDR1 and CDR2: LNHDA, SQIVND (reference sequence). CDR3 nucleotide sequence: TGTGCCAGTAGTGAGCGGGGACGCTACAATGAGCAGTTCTTC. Amino acid sequence: CASSERGRYNEQFF.

This rearrangement joins TRBV7-9 to TRBJ1-6, with no clear D. This CDR3 comprises 17 residues. Germline CDR1 and CDR2: SEHNR and FQNEAQ (reference sequence). V was shortened by 1 base and J by 0 bases, with 10 bases between the two germline ends. The CDR3, as DNA: TGTGCCAGCAGCTTAGTCGCGGGAAGCTCCTATAATTCACCCCTCCACTTT. The encoded protein is CASSLVAGSSYNSPLHF.

The chain couples TRBV3-1 (or the pseudogene TRBV3-2) to TRBJ1-5; D not resolved. The germline V gene has CDR1 LGHDT and CDR2 YNNKEL (reference sequence). The CDR3 is 9 amino acids. Between the trimmed V and J ends, which lost 4 bases and 14 bases, there was a span of 6 bases. The CDR3 DNA sequence: TGTGCCAGCAGCCCAAAAAAGCATTTT. This sequence encodes CASSPKKHF.

This chain links TRBV15 with TRBJ2-6; possible D gene TRBD1, 6 bases. V shed 1 base and J shed 6 bases, with 10 bases lying between them. Germline assignment: CDR1 LNHNV and CDR2 YYDKDF (reference sequence). The CDR3 is 15 residues long. CDR3 sequence (DNA): TGTGCCACCAGCAGAGGGGGGCAGCAGGCCAACGTCCTGACTTTC. Amino acids: CATSRGGQQANVLTF.

This sequence joins TRBV18 and TRBJ1-4; D is unresolved. Trimming removed 1 base from V and 1 base from J, with 7 bases in between. The CDR3 consists of 15 residues. Germline assignment: CDR1 KGHSH and CDR2 LQKENI. CDR3 residues: CASSPRGRTNEKLFF. CDR3 nucleotides: TGTGCCAGCTCACCACGTGGGCGAACTAATGAAAAACTGTTTTTT.

The rearrangement uses TRBV3-1 (or the pseudogene TRBV3-2) and TRBJ2-5, with 12 positions matching TRBD2. The CDR3 covers 16 residues. After removal of 1 base from V and 10 bases from J, the junction contained 10 bases not matched to a gene. Germline V lookup: CDR1 LGHDT, CDR2 YNNKEL (reference sequence). This CDR3 reads CASSQAASGGARGQYF. The DNA for the CDR3 is TGTGCCAGCAGCCAAGCTGCTAGCGGGGGGGCCAGGGGCCAGTACTTC.

The rearrangement links TRBV3-1 (or the pseudogene TRBV3-2) to TRBJ1-1; D gene ambiguous. Germline V gene sequence: CDR1 LGHDT, CDR2 YNNKEL (reference sequence). CDR3 length: 13 residues. V was pared by 6 bases and J by 0 bases, with 8 bases between. The CDR3 DNA follows: TGTGCCAGCAGTGACACAGTGAACACTGAAGCTTTCTTT. Translated: CASSDTVNTEAFF.

The chain is built from TRBV6-5 and TRBJ1-3; D perhaps matches TRBD1 (6 bases). CDR3 length equals 15 residues. The germline gives CDR1 MNHEY, CDR2 SVGAGI. Trimming shortened V by 2 bases and J by 2 bases, and 10 bases separated the two germline ends. DNA for the CDR3: TGTGCCAGCAGTTACCGAGGGGGACCTGGAAACACCATATATTTT. This sequence encodes CASSYRGGPGNTIYF.

The J gene is TRBJ2-2, the V gene TRBV9; 8 bases fit TRBD2. The CDR3 extends over 18 amino acids. Germline V gene data show CDR1 as SGDLS and CDR2 as YYNGEE. J lost 5 bases, V lost 4 bases, and 16 bases had no gene match. In DNA, the CDR3 is TGTGCCAGCAGCAGGAGGGGAGCGGGAGCGACGGGTACCGGGGAGCTGTTTTTT. It encodes CASSRRGAGATGTGELFF.

The gene calls are TRBV10-2 and TRBJ2-4, with D possibly matching TRBD2 (6 bases). Germline CDR1 reads WSHSY; CDR2 reads SAAADI. This CDR3 is built from 13 residues. Trimming took 3 bases from V and 9 from J, leaving 12 bases between them. This chain's CDR3 is CASSDGWGGIQYF. In DNA, the CDR3 is TGCGCCAGCAGTGACGGCTGGGGAGGCATTCAGTACTTC.

J is TRBJ1-1 and V is TRBV2; TRBD1 matches 8 bases. Germline loops: CDR1 SNHLY, CDR2 FYNNEI. The V segment lost 2 bases and the J segment 9 bases; nucleotides outside the gene matches: 5. The CDR3 has 13 residues. CDR3 in amino acids: CASSERAGGKAFF. In nucleotides, the CDR3 is TGTGCCAGCAGTGAACGCGCAGGGGGCAAAGCTTTCTTT.

The chain employs TRBV3-1 (or the pseudogene TRBV3-2) and TRBJ1-6; 8 positions agree with TRBD1. The CDR3 covers 15 residues. Germline V CDR1 and CDR2: LGHDT, YNNKEL (reference sequence). The ends lost 0 bases at V and 7 bases at J; junction bases unmatched: 2. The CDR3 sequence is CASSQEAGGNSPLHF. For the CDR3, the DNA is TGTGCCAGCAGCCAAGAAGCAGGGGGCAATTCACCCCTCCACTTT.

The J gene is TRBJ1-4, the V gene TRBV4-1, with 7 bases matching TRBD1. The CDR3 is made up of 15 amino acids. Losses at the gene ends were 0 bases for V and 2 bases for J; bases not matched to a gene: 0. In germline, CDR1 is MGHRA, CDR2 YSYEKL. Here the CDR3 reads CASSQETGTNEKLFF. CDR3 in DNA: TGCGCCAGCAGCCAAGAGACAGGGACTAATGAAAAACTGTTTTTT.

V is TRBV18 and J is TRBJ2-1; 12 bases match TRBD1. The CDR3 has 14 amino acids. CDR1 and CDR2 from the germline V gene are KGHSH and LQKENI. V lost 6 bases to trimming and J lost 6 bases; unmatched junction nucleotides: 3. The CDR3 DNA follows: TGTGCCAGCTCTCCGGGACAGGGGGCCAATGAGCAGTTCTTC. Protein: CASSPGQGANEQFF.

This clone is a singleton in its sample. The chain employs TRBV19 and TRBJ2-6; 7 positions match TRBD2. The CDR3 covers 19 residues. Germline CDR1 LNHDA, CDR2 SQIVND (reference sequence). V lost 2 bases and J lost 3; bases outside the gene matches: 13. Written as DNA, the CDR3 is TGTGCCAGTAGTATAAGGCTAGCGGCGCAGTTATTTGGGGCCAACGTCCTGACTTTC. Translating it yields CASSIRLAAQLFGANVLTF.

The chain links TRBV10-2 to TRBJ2-2; maybe TRBD1 (6 bases). The CDR3 has 16 amino acids. Trimming removed 6 bases from V and 4 bases from J, with 18 bases in between. In germline, CDR1 is WSHSY, CDR2 SAAADI. The CDR3 here is CASRVPVQGSTGELFF. DNA for the CDR3: TGCGCCAGCAGGGTACCTGTGCAGGGGAGCACCGGGGAGCTGTTTTTT.

The chain couples TRBV6-1 to TRBJ2-2; 7 bases align to TRBD1. Germline V gives CDR1 MNHNS, CDR2 SASEGT. The CDR3 is 15 residues long. The junction had 5 bases not matched to a gene; V was cut back by 6 bases and J by 1 base. CDR3 nucleotide sequence: TGTGCCAGCAGAAGGACAGGACTGAACACCGGGGAGCTGTTTTTT. It codes for CASRRTGLNTGELFF.

V is TRBV11-3 and J is TRBJ2-2; D is possibly TRBD2 (6 bases). Trimming stripped 10 bases from V and 4 bases from J, with 16 bases between. Per germline, CDR1 SGHNT and CDR2 YENEEA. The CDR3 runs to 14 residues. CDR3 amino acids: CATKTGGSTGELFF. The CDR3 DNA reads TGTGCCACCAAAACCGGGGGTAGCACCGGGGAGCTGTTTTTT.

This chain uses TRBV12-5 with TRBJ1-2; D is perhaps TRBD1 (5 bases). V was clipped by 6 bases and J by 10 bases, with 15 bases between them. Germline V CDR1 and CDR2: LGHNT, FRNRAP. The CDR3 totals 12 residues. Here the CDR3 DNA reads TGTGCTAGTGGAGACAGTCGATTCCACTACACCTTC. This encodes CASGDSRFHYTF.

This clone has just one count. The V gene is TRBV7-2, the J gene TRBJ2-7; 10 nucleotides match TRBD1. The V gene's germline CDR1 is SGHTA and CDR2 FQGNSA. This CDR3 has 16 amino acids. The V segment lost 5 bases and the J segment 0 bases; nucleotides outside the gene matches: 7. CDR3 protein: CASSLDRGRSSYEQYV. In DNA form, the CDR3 reads TGTGCCAGCAGCCTTGACAGGGGGCGCAGCTCCTACGAGCAGTACGTC.

The rearrangement links TRBV4-1 to TRBJ1-5; unclear D gene. CDR3 length equals 17 residues. V was cut by 2 bases and J by 0 bases, with 14 bases left in between. Germline loops: CDR1 MGHRA, CDR2 YSYEKL. The CDR3 nucleotides read TGCGCCAGCAGCCAATCCCCCGCAGGATATAGCAATCAGCCCCAGCATTTT. Its protein is CASSQSPAGYSNQPQHF.

The chain employs TRBV6-2 or TRBV6-3 and TRBJ2-7; 7 bases are shared with TRBD1. V dropped 2 bases and J dropped 3; count of bases not matched to a gene: 4. The CDR3 runs 14 residues. Germline CDR1 reads MNHEY; CDR2 reads SVGEGT. As DNA, the CDR3 is TGTGCCAGCAGTTACGCAGGGGGTGACTACGAGCAGTACGTC. Translation: CASSYAGGDYEQYV.

In its sample, this clone was seen once. The CDR3 DNA is TGCGCCAGCAGCTCACTAGCGGGGGGAAACACCGGGGAGCTGTTTTTT. It codes for CASSSLAGGNTGELFF. The V and J genes are TRBV5-1 and TRBJ2-2; 12 bases are shared with TRBD2. After removal of 3 bases from V and 2 bases from J, the junction contained 2 bases not matched to a gene. Looked up from germline, CDR1 is SGHRS and CDR2 is YFSETQ. The CDR3 loop spans 16 amino acids.

V gene TRBV10-3 combines with J gene TRBJ2-4, with 13 bases fitting TRBD2. The length of the CDR3 is 18 residues. Trimming removed 10 bases from V and 1 base from J; junction bases left unmatched: 13. Looked up from germline, CDR1 is ENHRY and CDR2 is SYGVKD. The CDR3 DNA reads as TGTGCCAGCGGGATTTCACTAGCGGGGGGGCCGGCCAAAAACATTCAGTACTTC. It yields the protein CASGISLAGGPAKNIQYF.